This T cell receptor beta chain derives from a study of cytomegalovirus exposure and HLA in healthy donors. CDR1 and CDR2 from the germline V gene are MNHEY and SVGAGI. J gave up 2 bases and V 5 bases, and 1 base lay outside the gene matches. The CDR3 totals 13 residues. This PCR relied on a set of 60 Vbeta primers and 13 Jbeta primers. Generated by immunoSEQ multiplex PCR, the TCRdb table keeps only in-frame clones and is missing some. The sample lists about 160,000 clones; approximately 80% were seen once. Input material: PBMCs. The TCR originated in a man aged 18 to 30 in good health and CMV-seropositive. The chain has TRBV6-5 and TRBJ1-2; 8 positions match TRBD1. The CDR3 sequence is CASSRDRNYGYTF. CDR3 nucleotides: TGTGCCAGCAGTCGGGACAGGAACTATGGCTACACCTTC.